These T cell receptor beta chains were read from a single sample in a study of beta chain features in type 1 diabetes. Clones were read by immunoSEQ multiplex PCR, and TCRdb kept only the in-frame ones, dropping some. The sample lists 130,000 to 150,000 clones; roughly 53% were seen once. The specimen was Tregs from blood. Source of these receptors: a man younger than 35 in good health. The CDR3 runs from the conserved cysteine through the conserved F or W. The D gene is left open where the match is weak. Expanded clones get a size class; other rows say once, few or many, or leave the size out.

CDR3 protein,CDR3 DNA,CDR3 length,V gene,J gene,D gene,clone size
CSAALPAGELFF,TGCAGCGCCGCCTTGCCCGCGGGGGAGCTGTTTTTT,12,TRBV29-1,TRBJ2-2,-,few
CASSLEAGRDEQYF,TGTGCCAGCAGCTTGGAGGCCGGGAGGGACGAGCAGTACTTC,14,TRBV5-5,TRBJ2-7,TRBD2,few
CASTVTLFGYEQYF,TGTGCCAGCACCGTGACTCTCTTTGGGTACGAGCAGTACTTC,14,TRBV6-6,TRBJ2-7,-,-
CATSGWGGYGYTF,TGTGCCACCAGCGGTTGGGGGGGCTATGGCTACACCTTC,13,TRBV15,TRBJ1-2,-,-
CASSSFNEQFF,TGTGCCAGCAGCTCGTTCAATGAGCAGTTCTTC,11,TRBV7-9,TRBJ2-1,-,-
CASSDYRGTKNIQYF,TGTGCCAGCAGCGATTATCGGGGGACCAAAAACATTCAGTACTTC,15,TRBV2,TRBJ2-4,-,-
CASSWAGLAGYTDTQYF,TGCGCCAGCAGCTGGGCGGGACTAGCGGGATATACAGATACGCAGTATTTT,17,TRBV5-1,TRBJ2-3,TRBD2,-
CASSFREYQETQYF,TGTGCCAGCAGCTTTCGGGAGTACCAAGAGACCCAGTACTTC,14,TRBV7-9,TRBJ2-5,-,few
CASSFRGRVNQPQHF,TGTGCCAGCAGTTTCAGGGGGCGGGTGAATCAGCCCCAGCATTTT,15,TRBV28,TRBJ1-5,TRBD1,-
CASSPFPRHSTYGYTF,TGTGCCAGCAGCCCGTTCCCGCGACACTCAACCTATGGCTACACCTTC,16,TRBV7-9,TRBJ1-2,-,-
CASSLASLSGYTF,TGTGCCAGCAGCTTAGCGAGTCTGAGTGGCTACACCTTC,13,TRBV7-6,TRBJ1-2,-,-
CASSYRGGAREQFF,TGTGCCAGCAGTTACCGCGGGGGGGCCAGAGAGCAGTTCTTC,14,TRBV6-5,TRBJ2-1,TRBD2,-
CASSLGGTTKNIQYF,TGCGCCAGCAGCTTGGGAGGGACTACCAAAAACATTCAGTACTTC,15,TRBV5-1,TRBJ2-4,TRBD2,-
CASKTGEEEKLFF,TGCGCCAGCAAGACGGGGGAGGAGGAAAAACTGTTTTTT,13,TRBV10-2,TRBJ1-4,-,-
CASSPLDSAVGEQYF,TGTGCCAGCTCACCACTCGATAGCGCGGTCGGCGAGCAGTACTTC,15,TRBV18,TRBJ2-7,-,few
CASSEVGGGYTF,TGTGCCAGCAGTGAAGTAGGGGGTGGCTACACCTTC,12,TRBV6-1,TRBJ1-2,-,-
CASSGVLAGSNEQFF,TGTGCCAGCAGCGGCGTGTTAGCGGGAAGCAATGAGCAGTTCTTC,15,TRBV7-2,TRBJ2-1,TRBD2,-
CASSLGRGRDGYTF,TGTGCCAGCAGCTTAGGCAGGGGGCGCGATGGCTACACCTTC,14,TRBV7-9,TRBJ1-2,TRBD1,-
CASSEVLTENKETQYF,TGCGCCAGCAGTGAGGTACTGACGGAGAACAAAGAGACCCAGTACTTC,16,TRBV10-1,TRBJ2-5,-,-
CASSPWTSPTGELFF,TGTGCCAGCAGCCCATGGACAAGCCCCACCGGGGAGCTGTTTTTT,15,TRBV11-2,TRBJ2-2,-,-
CASSLVQGRIQYF,TGTGCCAGCAGCTTAGTCCAGGGCAGAATTCAGTACTTC,13,TRBV7-2,TRBJ2-4,-,-
CASSWDRVETQYF,TGCGCCAGCAGCTGGGACAGGGTAGAGACCCAGTACTTC,13,TRBV5-1,TRBJ2-5,TRBD1,few
CASSRSRTGSLEQYF,TGTGCCAGCAGCCGTTCTAGGACAGGGTCTCTCGAGCAGTACTTC,15,TRBV7-9,TRBJ2-7,TRBD1,few
CASSLVGGNTYNEQFF,TGTGCCAGCAGCTTAGTCGGCGGGAATACCTACAATGAGCAGTTCTTC,16,TRBV7-9,TRBJ2-1,-,-
CASSSTLALHEQYF,TGTGCCAGCAGTTCCACACTAGCTTTACACGAGCAGTACTTC,14,TRBV28,TRBJ2-7,-,few
CASSPSVAGRGADTQYF,TGCGCCAGCAGCCCGTCGGTAGCGGGACGTGGCGCAGATACGCAGTATTTT,17,TRBV5-1,TRBJ2-3,TRBD2,-
CASSEHSGRSETQYF,TGTGCCAGCAGTGAACATAGCGGGAGGTCAGAGACCCAGTACTTC,15,TRBV25-1,TRBJ2-5,TRBD2,-
CATSRDQGRGISYEQYF,TGTGCCACCAGCAGAGATCAGGGCAGGGGAATCTCCTACGAGCAGTACTTC,17,TRBV15,TRBJ2-7,-,-
CASSYSSGRALHTQYF,TGTGCCAGCAGTTACTCCAGCGGGAGGGCCCTACATACGCAGTATTTT,16,TRBV6-5,TRBJ2-3,TRBD2,once
CASSVGGQVETQYF,TGTGCCAGCAGCGTAGGGGGACAGGTCGAGACCCAGTACTTC,14,TRBV9,TRBJ2-5,TRBD1,-
CASSPPGIVGNQPQHF,TGTGCCAGCAGCCCACCGGGGATAGTTGGCAATCAGCCCCAGCATTTT,16,TRBV7-2,TRBJ1-5,-,-
CASSLVGGEIAEAFF,TGCGCCAGCAGCTTGGTGGGAGGAGAGATTGCTGAAGCTTTCTTT,15,TRBV5-1,TRBJ1-1,-,-
CASSLARGTEAFF,TGTGCCAGCAGTTTAGCCAGGGGCACTGAAGCTTTCTTT,13,TRBV27,TRBJ1-1,-,-
CASSHPYLAGEQETQYF,TGTGCCAGCAGTCACCCCTACTTAGCGGGGGAGCAAGAGACCCAGTACTTC,17,TRBV28,TRBJ2-5,TRBD2,few
CASSLGQNTEAFF,TGTGCCAGCAGCTTAGGACAGAACACTGAAGCTTTCTTT,13,TRBV7-2,TRBJ1-1,-,-
CASSETTRSSYEQYF,TGTGCCAGCAGTGAAACGACTAGGAGCTCCTACGAGCAGTACTTC,15,TRBV6-1,TRBJ2-7,-,-
CASSQIGTGTYEQYF,TGTGCCAGCAGCCAGATAGGGACAGGGACCTACGAGCAGTACTTC,15,TRBV14,TRBJ2-7,TRBD1,-
CSCWGLNYGYTF,TGCAGCTGTTGGGGACTAAACTATGGCTACACCTTC,12,TRBV29-1,TRBJ1-2,-,few
CASSLIARAPGNTIYF,TGTGCCAGCAGCTTGATCGCCAGGGCCCCCGGAAACACCATATATTTT,16,TRBV5-5,TRBJ1-3,-,few
CAIRQGEAGELFF,TGTGCCATCAGGCAGGGGGAGGCCGGGGAGCTGTTTTTT,13,TRBV10-3,TRBJ2-2,-,-
CASSLGSGRVNEQFF,TGTGCCAGCAGCTTAGGTTCGGGCAGGGTCAATGAGCAGTTCTTC,15,TRBV7-9,TRBJ2-1,-,-